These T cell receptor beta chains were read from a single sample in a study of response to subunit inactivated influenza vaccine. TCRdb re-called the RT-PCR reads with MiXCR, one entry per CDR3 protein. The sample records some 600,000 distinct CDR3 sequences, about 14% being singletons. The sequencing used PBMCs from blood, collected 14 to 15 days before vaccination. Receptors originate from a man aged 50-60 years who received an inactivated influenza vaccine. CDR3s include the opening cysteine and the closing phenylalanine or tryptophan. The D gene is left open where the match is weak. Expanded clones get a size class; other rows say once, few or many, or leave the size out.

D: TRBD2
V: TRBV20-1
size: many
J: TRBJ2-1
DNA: TGCAGTGCTAGAGATATACGGGAGGGCCGCAATGAGCAGTTCTTC
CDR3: CSARDIREGRNEQFF

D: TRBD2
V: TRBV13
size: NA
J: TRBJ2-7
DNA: TGTGCCAGCAGCTTATTTACTAGCGGGAGGCGAAACGAGCAGTACTTC
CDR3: CASSLFTSGRRNEQYF

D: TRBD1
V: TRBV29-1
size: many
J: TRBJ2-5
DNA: TGCAGCGCCACCCGTATTTCCCGGGACAGGGGAATCGGGACCCAGTACTTC
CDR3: CSATRISRDRGIGTQYF

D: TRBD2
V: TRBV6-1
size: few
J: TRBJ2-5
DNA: TGTGCCAGCAATAACCTAGCGGGGGGGCCGGAGACCCAGTACTTC
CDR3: CASNNLAGGPETQYF

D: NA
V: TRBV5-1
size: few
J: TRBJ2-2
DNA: TGCGCCAGCAGCCCATTCATGAACACCGGGGAGCTGTTTTTT
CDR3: CASSPFMNTGELFF

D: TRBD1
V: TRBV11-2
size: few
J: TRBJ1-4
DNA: TGTGCCAGCAGCTTGGGCAGGGGGCCAATTAATGAAAAACTGTTTTTT
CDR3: CASSLGRGPINEKLFF

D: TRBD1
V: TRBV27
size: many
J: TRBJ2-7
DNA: TGTGCCAGCAGTTTAGTAGGACAGGGTTCATCGGACGAGCAGTACTTC
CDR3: CASSLVGQGSSDEQYF

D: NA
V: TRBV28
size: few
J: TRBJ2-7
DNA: TGTGCCAGCAGTCCCGGGACGGCCGAGCAGTACTTC
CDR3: CASSPGTAEQYF

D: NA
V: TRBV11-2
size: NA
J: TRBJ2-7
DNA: TGTGCCAGCAGCGATAGCCGCATCCCAGGCGTAGGGCAGTACTTC
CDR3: CASSDSRIPGVGQYF

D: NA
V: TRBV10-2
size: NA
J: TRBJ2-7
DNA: TGCGCCAGCAGTGAGTCAGCAGGACTGGGCGAAGAGCAGTACTTC
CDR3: CASSESAGLGEEQYF

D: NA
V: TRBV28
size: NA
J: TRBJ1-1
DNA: TGTGCCAGCAGTCGACACTCCACCGGCACTGAAGCTTTCTTT
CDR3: CASSRHSTGTEAFF

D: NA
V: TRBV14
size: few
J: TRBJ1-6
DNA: TGTGCCAGCAGCCAAGATCAGGGGACACCCCTCCACTTT
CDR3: CASSQDQGTPLHF

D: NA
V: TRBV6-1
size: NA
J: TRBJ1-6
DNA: TGTGCCAGCAGTCGTCGTATAGGAACTAATTCACCCCTCCACTTT
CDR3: CASSRRIGTNSPLHF

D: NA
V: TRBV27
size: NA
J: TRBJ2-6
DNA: TGTGCCAGCACCTTAGGTACCTCTGGGGCCAACGTCCTGACTTTC
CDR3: CASTLGTSGANVLTF

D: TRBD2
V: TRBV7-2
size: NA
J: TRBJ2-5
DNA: TGTGCCAGCAGCTTATTAACTAGCGGGGGAAGGGAGACCCAGTACTTC
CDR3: CASSLLTSGGRETQYF

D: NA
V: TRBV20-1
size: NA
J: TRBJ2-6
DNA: TGCAGTGCCCGGGAGACTGGGGCCAACGTCCTGACTTTC
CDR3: CSARETGANVLTF

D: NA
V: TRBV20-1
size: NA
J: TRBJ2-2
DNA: TGCAGTGCTAGAGCCATGGGACGGCTGGGGGAGCTGTTTTTT
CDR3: CSARAMGRLGELFF

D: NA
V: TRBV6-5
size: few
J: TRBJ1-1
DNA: TGTGCCAGCAGTTACTCGAATGGGGGCACTGAAGCTTTCTTT
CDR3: CASSYSNGGTEAFF

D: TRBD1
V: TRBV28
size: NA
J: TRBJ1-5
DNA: TGTGCCAGCAGTCCACCTCCCGGGGACAGGGGTCAGCCCCAGCATTTT
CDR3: CASSPPPGDRGQPQHF

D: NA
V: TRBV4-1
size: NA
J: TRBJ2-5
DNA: TGCGCCAGCAGCCAAGCGAGTTTTGGGGAGACCCAGTACTTC
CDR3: CASSQASFGETQYF

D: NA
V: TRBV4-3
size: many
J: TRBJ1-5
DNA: TGCGCCAGCAGCCAAGAGTCTAGCCAGCCCCAGCATTTT
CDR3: CASSQESSQPQHF

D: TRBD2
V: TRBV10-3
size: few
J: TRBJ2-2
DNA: TGTGCCATCAGTGACAGGGGACTAGCGGGGGTAGAAACCGGGGAGCTGTTTTTT
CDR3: CAISDRGLAGVETGELFF

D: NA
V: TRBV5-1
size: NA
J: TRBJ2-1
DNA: TGCGCCAGCAGCTTGGGGAATGTGGGCTCCTACAATGAGCAGTTCTTC
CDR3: CASSLGNVGSYNEQFF

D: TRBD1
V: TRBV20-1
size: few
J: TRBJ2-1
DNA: TGCAGTGCTCTCCGGACAGGGTGGGGTGAGCAGTTCTTC
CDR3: CSALRTGWGEQFF

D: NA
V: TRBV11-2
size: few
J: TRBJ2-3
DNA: TGTGCCAGCAGCCTTTCCATTGGACAGCCCACGGATACGCAGTATTTT
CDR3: CASSLSIGQPTDTQYF

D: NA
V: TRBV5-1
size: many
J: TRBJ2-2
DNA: TGCGCCAGCAGCCCCCCGGTCTCGAACACCGGGGAGCTGTTTTTT
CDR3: CASSPPVSNTGELFF

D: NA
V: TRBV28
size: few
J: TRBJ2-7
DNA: TGTGCCAGCAGTTTTGCGGGCAGGGTAGGGCCTAGGCCCTACGAGCAGTACTTC
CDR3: CASSFAGRVGPRPYEQYF

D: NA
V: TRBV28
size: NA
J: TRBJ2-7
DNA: TGTGCCAGCAGTTCACTTCTAGGGGCGCACGAGCAGTACTTC
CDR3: CASSSLLGAHEQYF

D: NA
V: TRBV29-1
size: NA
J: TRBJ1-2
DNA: TGCAGCGTTGAGGGTGGTTCCAACTATGGCTACACCTTC
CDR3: CSVEGGSNYGYTF

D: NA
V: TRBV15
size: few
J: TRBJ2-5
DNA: TGTGCCACCAGCAGAGCCGGGACTACCCAGTACTTC
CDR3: CATSRAGTTQYF

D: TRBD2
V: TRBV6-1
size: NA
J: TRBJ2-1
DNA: TGTGCCAGCAGCTTTAGCGGGAGTATGTACAATGAGCAGTTCTTC
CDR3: CASSFSGSMYNEQFF

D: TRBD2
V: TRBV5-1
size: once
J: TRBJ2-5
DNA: TGCGCCAGCAGGTATGGGACTAGCGGGACCCGAACCTTCCAAGAGACCCAGTACTTC
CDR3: CASRYGTSGTRTFQETQYF

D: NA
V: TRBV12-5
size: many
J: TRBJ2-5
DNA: TGTGCTAGTGGTTTAGATTTTAAAGAGACCCAGTACTTC
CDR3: CASGLDFKETQYF

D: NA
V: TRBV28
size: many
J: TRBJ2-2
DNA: TGTGCCAGCAGTTTACGGGGGCAGAACACCGGGGAGCTGTTTTTT
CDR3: CASSLRGQNTGELFF

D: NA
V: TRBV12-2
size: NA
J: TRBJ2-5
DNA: TGTGCAAGTCGCTTAGGCCTAGCGGGAGCGGTGGTCGGAGAAGAGACCCAGTACTTC
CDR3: CASRLGLAGAVVGEETQYF

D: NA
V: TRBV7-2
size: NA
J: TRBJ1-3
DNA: TGTGCCAGCAGCTTAAACCCCCGGGGGACCATATATTTT
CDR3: CASSLNPRGTIYF

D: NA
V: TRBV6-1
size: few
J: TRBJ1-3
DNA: TGTGCCAGCAGTCTGGATTCAGGAAACACCATATATTTT
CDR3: CASSLDSGNTIYF

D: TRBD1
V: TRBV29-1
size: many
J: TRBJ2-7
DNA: TGCAGCGCTAAGACAGGGGTCACCAGCTCCTACGAGCAGTACTTC
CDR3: CSAKTGVTSSYEQYF

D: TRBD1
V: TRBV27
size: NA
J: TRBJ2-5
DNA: TGTGCCAGCAGTTTATCGACAGGGGCGGGAGAGACCCAGTACTTC
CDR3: CASSLSTGAGETQYF

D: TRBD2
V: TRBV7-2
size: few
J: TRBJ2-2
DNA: TGTGCCAGCAGCTTAGTTTCGCTAGCGGGAGGCACCGGGGAGCTGTTTTTT
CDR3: CASSLVSLAGGTGELFF

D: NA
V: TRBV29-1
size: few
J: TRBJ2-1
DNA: TGCAGCGGGGGGGACTTCTACAATGAGCAGTTCTTC
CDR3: CSGGDFYNEQFF

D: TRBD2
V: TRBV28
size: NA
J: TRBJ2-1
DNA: TGTGCCAGCAGGGGTAGCGGGAGTATGAATGAGCAGTTCTTC
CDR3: CASRGSGSMNEQFF

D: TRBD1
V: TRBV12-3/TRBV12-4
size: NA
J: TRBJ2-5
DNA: TGTGCCAGCAGCTGGACAGGGATCCAGTACTTC
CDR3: CASSWTGIQYF

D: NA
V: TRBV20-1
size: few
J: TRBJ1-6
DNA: TGCAGTGCTAGCAGGGCCCTCAATTCACCCCTCCACTTT
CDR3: CSASRALNSPLHF

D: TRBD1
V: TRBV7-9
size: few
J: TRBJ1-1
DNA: TGTGCCAGCAGCTTTACCCTGACAGGGGGCACTGAAGCTTTCTTT
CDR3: CASSFTLTGGTEAFF

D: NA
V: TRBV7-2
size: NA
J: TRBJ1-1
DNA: TGTGCCAGCAGCTTACAGGGGAAAGGCACTGAAGCTTTCTTT
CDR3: CASSLQGKGTEAFF

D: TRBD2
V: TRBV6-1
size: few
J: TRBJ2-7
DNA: TGTGCCAGCAGACCCGCTCTGGGAGGGGACGAGCAGTACTTC
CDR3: CASRPALGGDEQYF

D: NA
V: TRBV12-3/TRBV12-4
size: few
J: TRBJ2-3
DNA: TGTGCCAGCAGCGACAGGCAGAGCACAGATACGCAGTATTTT
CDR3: CASSDRQSTDTQYF

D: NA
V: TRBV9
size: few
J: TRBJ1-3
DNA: TGTGCCAGCAGCGGGGACTCTGGAAACACCATATATTTT
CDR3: CASSGDSGNTIYF

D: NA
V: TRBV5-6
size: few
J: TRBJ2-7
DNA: TGTGCCAGCAGCTTCTCCAGGGACGAGCAGTACTTC
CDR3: CASSFSRDEQYF